One sample yielded the 8 T cell receptor beta chains listed below, sequenced in a study of molecular identifiers for immune sequencing clone quantification. TCRdb called the PCR reads again in MiXCR, with one record for every CDR3 protein. Of more than 450,000 distinct CDR3 sequences in the sample, approximately 25% were seen once. Sequencing was done on a sample of naive CD8+ T cells from blood, with Jurkat cell RNA spiked in. Subset described: FACS-sorted CD8+CD4-CCR7+CD45RA+ naive T cells. The origin of the receptors is a human donor in good health. Some libraries in this study had Jurkat cell RNA spiked in.

The table lists this clonotype with a few counts. V is TRBV9 and J is TRBJ2-2; the D gene is possibly TRBD1 (5 bases). V was cut by 4 bases and J by 5 bases, with 9 bases left in between. The germline V gene has CDR1 SGDLS and CDR2 YYNGEE. The CDR3 is 13 amino acids. CDR3 residues: CASSKGYTGELFF. For the CDR3, the DNA is TGTGCCAGCAGCAAGGGGTATACCGGGGAGCTGTTTTTT. The full variable domain, rest sourced from reference TRBV9 and TRBJ2-2, is DSGVTQTPKHLITATGQRVTLRCSPRSGDLSVYWYQQSLDQGLQFLIQYYNGEERAKGNILERFSAQQFPDLHSELNLSSLELGDSALYFCASSKGYTGELFFGEGSRLTVL.

This clonotype was observed many times. The chain recombines TRBV6-6 with TRBJ2-7; 7 bases fit TRBD1. The germline V gene has CDR1 MNHNY and CDR2 SVGAGI (reference sequence). The trim removed 5 bases at V and 3 bases at J, leaving 7 bases unmatched. This CDR3 is 14 amino acids long. Here the CDR3 DNA reads TGTGCCAGCAGTCCTTACAGGGGTGGCTACGAGCAGTACTTC. It specifies CASSPYRGGYEQYF.

The gene calls are TRBV19 and TRBJ2-7, with no clear D. Germline V gives CDR1 LNHDA, CDR2 SQIVND (reference sequence). The CDR3 extends over 14 amino acids. Trimming shortened V by 5 bases and J by 2 bases, and 13 bases separated the two germline ends. The CDR3 loop is CASSFSAVAYEQYF. The CDR3 nucleotides are TGTGCCAGTAGTTTCTCCGCAGTTGCCTACGAGCAGTACTTC.

In this sample, this clonotype turned up many times. The chain couples TRBV7-8 to TRBJ2-1; D is ambiguous. In germline, CDR1 is SGHVS, CDR2 FQNEAQ. CDR3 size: 13 residues. Trimming removed 4 bases from V and 8 bases from J, with 12 bases in between. CDR3 DNA sequence: TGTGCCAGCAGCTCAAATACGGGTCATGAGCAGTTCTTC. Translation: CASSSNTGHEQFF. The complete variable domain, with remaining parts taken from reference TRBV7-8 and TRBJ2-1, reads GAGVSQSPRYKVAKRGQDVALRCDPISGHVSLFWYQQALGQGPEFLTYFQNEAQLDKSGLPSDRFFAERPEGSVSTLKIQRTQQEDSAVYLCASSSNTGHEQFFGPGTRLTVL.

This sequence joins TRBV20-1 and TRBJ2-4; D tentatively reads TRBD1 or TRBD2 (5 bases each). The germline CDR1 and CDR2 sequences are DFQATT and SNEGSKA (reference sequence). The CDR3 loop spans 14 amino acids. The CDR3 spells CSQVGTIAKNIQYF. The CDR3 DNA follows: TGCAGCCAAGTAGGGACCATAGCCAAAAACATTCAGTACTTC.

The chain links TRBV7-3 to TRBJ2-3; 7 bases fit TRBD2. CDR1 is SGHTA and CDR2 is FQGTGA in the germline V gene. The CDR3 consists of 19 residues. The J segment lost 0 bases and the V segment lost 1 base, leaving 13 bases of the junction unmatched. The CDR3 is CASSLSATEGGSSTDTQYF. The CDR3 DNA is TGTGCCAGCAGCTTAAGCGCCACTGAGGGCGGGAGTAGCACAGATACGCAGTATTTT.

This clonotype was found a few times. CDR3 in amino acids: CASSGNLGELFF. The CDR3 DNA follows: TGTGCCAGCAGTGGGAACCTCGGGGAGCTGTTTTTT. The V gene is TRBV6-5, the J gene TRBJ2-2, with unresolved D. Germline CDR1 is MNHEY and CDR2 is SVGAGI. The V end lost 5 bases, the J end lost 7 bases, and 8 bases lay between the germline ends. CDR3 size: 12 residues.

As to this clonotype: This may come from a read error, since a much larger clone is one base off. The V gene is TRBV6-5, the J gene TRBJ2-1; TRBD1 might be the D (6 bases). V lost 5 bases, J lost 6 bases, and 14 bases lay in between. The CDR3 is made up of 14 amino acids. Germline assignment: CDR1 MNHEY and CDR2 SVGAGI. CDR3 region: CASSTGTLSNEQFF. CDR3 sequence (DNA): TGTGCCAGCAGTACCGGGACATTGAGCAATGAGCAGTTCTTC.